These T cell receptor beta chains were read from a single sample in a study of T-cell memory formation after mild COVID-19. MiXCR, run by TCRdb on the 5' RACE reads, gives a single entry per CDR3 protein. The sample consists of 85,000 to 130,000 distinct CDR3 sequences, roughly 11% of them appearing once. Sequencing input: PBMCs or a T cell subset sorted from them (not recorded which). The receptors were sampled from a man younger than 35 who had mild COVID-19 (a few samples of this study predate the infection). Cell type and time point are not known. Each CDR3 is given with its conserved first and last residue. D genes are given only for firm matches. A row's size may be missing; if present it is once, few, many or a size class.

clone size	V gene	J gene	CDR3 length	D gene	CDR3 DNA	CDR3 protein
few	TRBV27	TRBJ2-5	18	TRBD2	TGTGCCAGCAGTTCACGCGGATCTAGCGGGCCCCAGCCAAGGACCCAGTACTTC	CASSSRGSSGPQPRTQYF
.	TRBV7-9	TRBJ2-1	10	.	TGTGCCAGCAGCTTATCGGTGCAGTTCTTC	CASSLSVQFF
.	TRBV12-3/TRBV12-4	TRBJ1-5	16	.	TGTGCCAGCAGTAGCCTAGGGAGGGGGAGCGATCAGCCCCAGCATTTT	CASSSLGRGSDQPQHF
.	TRBV9	TRBJ1-3	17	.	TGTGCCAGCAGCGTATCTCAAGGGCTTTTCTCTGGAAACACCATATATTTT	CASSVSQGLFSGNTIYF
few	TRBV27	TRBJ1-1	14	.	TGTGCCAGCAGTTCCATCGACAAGAACACTGAAGCTTTCTTT	CASSSIDKNTEAFF
few	TRBV5-1	TRBJ2-7	15	TRBD2	TGCGCCAGCAGCTTGGCGGGGGGGGCTCTCGACGAGCAGTACTTC	CASSLAGGALDEQYF
few	TRBV6-5	TRBJ2-1	15	TRBD1	TGTGCCAGCAGCTACACCGGGACAGGACACAATGAGCAGTTCTTC	CASSYTGTGHNEQFF
.	TRBV12-3/TRBV12-4	TRBJ2-3	12	.	TGTGCCACCCGCAGGGGGGCAGATACGCAGTATTTT	CATRRGADTQYF
.	TRBV7-2	TRBJ1-6	13	TRBD1	TGTGCCAGCCGGACAGGGCGTATGTCACCCCTCCACTTT	CASRTGRMSPLHF
few	TRBV4-1	TRBJ2-7	16	.	TGCGCCAGCAGCCAAGATTGGGCCACGGCCTCCTACGAGCAGTACTTC	CASSQDWATASYEQYF
.	TRBV4-1	TRBJ1-6	17	.	TGCGCCAGCAGCGAAGAGGGCAGTCAACTGGGGGATTCACCCCTCCACTTT	CASSEEGSQLGDSPLHF
.	TRBV7-3	TRBJ1-1	13	.	TGTGCCAGCAGCTTAGGGGTCGGAACTGAAGCTTTCTTT	CASSLGVGTEAFF
few	TRBV15	TRBJ1-2	19	.	TGTGCCACCAGCACGAGAGATGTCGGGCCCCCCCTCTCTATGGATGGCTACACCTTC	CATSTRDVGPPLSMDGYTF
few	TRBV4-1	TRBJ1-1	16	TRBD1	TGCGCCAGCAGCCCATTCCTTCGACAGGGGGGAACTGAAGCTTTCTTT	CASSPFLRQGGTEAFF
once	TRBV3-1	TRBJ2-1	14	.	TGTGCCAGCAGCCAAAGCAGGTACCTAAATGAGCAGTTCTTC	CASSQSRYLNEQFF
few	TRBV20-1	TRBJ2-1	20	.	TGCAGTGCTAGAGCGGTGAGTCGGGGGACCTTTCCGAGCTCCTACAATGAGCAGTTCTTC	CSARAVSRGTFPSSYNEQFF
.	TRBV12-3/TRBV12-4	TRBJ1-4	17	TRBD1	TGTGCCAGCACATCCATAGGACAGGGACCAACTAATGAAAAACTGTTTTTT	CASTSIGQGPTNEKLFF
.	TRBV6-2/TRBV6-3	TRBJ1-1	16	.	TGTGCCAGCCTATATCTCCGTAGGGATCCGAACACTGAAGCTTTCTTT	CASLYLRRDPNTEAFF
many	TRBV5-1	TRBJ2-4	14	TRBD2	TGCGCCAGCAGTCTGGCCGGGGGGAGGAACATTCAGTACTTC	CASSLAGGRNIQYF
.	TRBV7-3	TRBJ2-2	15	TRBD2	TGTGCCAGCAGCTTTGCGGGGGGGCCCGCCGGGGAGCTGTTTTTT	CASSFAGGPAGELFF
.	TRBV4-2	TRBJ2-2	15	TRBD1	TGTGCCAGCAGCCAGGAGACAGGGGAGCCCGGGGAGCTGTTTTTT	CASSQETGEPGELFF
many	TRBV7-6	TRBJ1-2	14	TRBD1	TGTGCCAGCAGCCCCGAGGGACAGTACTATGGCTACACCTTC	CASSPEGQYYGYTF
few	TRBV7-2	TRBJ2-7	13	TRBD2	TGTGCCAGCAGGGGAGGGGACGGCTACGAGCAGTACTTC	CASRGGDGYEQYF
many	TRBV7-9	TRBJ2-7	15	.	TGTGCCAGCAGCCTTTTATCCCTCCAAACCTACGAGCAGTACTTC	CASSLLSLQTYEQYF
.	TRBV5-1	TRBJ1-5	15	TRBD1	TGCGCCAGCAGCTTGGGACAGGGCTTCGGTCAGCCCCAGCATTTT	CASSLGQGFGQPQHF